This T cell receptor beta chain was sequenced for a study of persistence of HIV-infected CD4 T cells. With regard to this clone: As yet, its antigen is unknown.

Anti-CD3/anti-CD28 beads served as a nonspecific positive control stimulus. CD4+ T cells upregulating both CD40 ligand and CD69 were sorted as responding cells. This was the immunoSEQ version 4 assay in survey mode. Some clones are missing from TCRdb's copy, which holds only in-frame ones; the method was immunoSEQ multiplex PCR. The sample has 35,000 to 50,000 clones; 80% to 90% are singletons. The germline CDR1 and CDR2 sequences are SGHRS and YFSETQ. The V and J ends lost 2 bases and 5 bases respectively, with 13 bases between them. The length of the CDR3 is 14 residues. This TCR was sampled from an adult man with HIV who was CMV-seropositive. This sample comprised CD4+ T cells sorted from PBMCs after approximately 19-hour stimulation, obtained from a patient who received antiretroviral therapy. The chain recombines TRBV5-1 with TRBJ2-5; weak D call: TRBD2 (5 bases). The CDR3 coding sequence is TGCGCCAGCAGCTTATCGACACTAGGGGAGACCCAGTACTTC. Amino acid sequence: CASSLSTLGETQYF.